The rows below give T cell receptor beta chains drawn from one sample of a study of read filtering for tumor transcriptome and immune sequencing. TCRdb reanalysed the reads using MiXCR and keeps one entry per CDR3 protein. The sample has about 86,000 distinct CDR3 sequences, over 9% seen once. Sequencing used a population of CD138-negative cells sorted from bone marrow. These TCRs come from a donor aged 40 or over with multiple myeloma. Each CDR3 is given with its conserved first and last residue. A D gene is named only where the DNA matches it firmly. Clone size is not always given. Where it is, it says once, few, many or a class for expanded clones.

abundance | j_gene | d_gene | v_gene | CDR3aa | CDR3nt
many | TRBJ2-7 | TRBD1 | TRBV7-9 | CASSPSLRQGPYEQYF | TGTGCCAGCAGCCCTTCTTTGAGACAGGGGCCCTACGAGCAGTACTTC
many | TRBJ1-1 | NA | TRBV12-3/TRBV12-4 | CASRGEATEAFF | TGTGCCAGCAGGGGCGAAGCCACTGAAGCTTTCTTT
many | TRBJ2-2 | NA | TRBV2 | CASNPAEFYANTGELFF | TGTGCCAGCAACCCTGCGGAGTTTTACGCGAACACCGGGGAGCTGTTTTTT
many | TRBJ1-1 | TRBD1 | TRBV27 | CASRRSGGSAEAFF | TGTGCCAGCAGGCGATCAGGGGGAAGCGCTGAAGCTTTCTTT
many | TRBJ2-3 | TRBD2 | TRBV2 | CASRRLATTDTQYF | TGTGCCAGCAGGAGACTAGCGACCACAGATACGCAGTATTTT
many | TRBJ2-3 | TRBD2 | TRBV29-1 | CSVGGYQGDTQYF | TGCAGCGTGGGGGGGTATCAGGGAGATACGCAGTATTTT
many | TRBJ2-1 | TRBD2 | TRBV20-1 | CSAQAPGLAGGWNNEQFF | TGCAGTGCGCAGGCGCCGGGACTAGCGGGAGGTTGGAACAATGAGCAGTTCTTC
few | TRBJ2-1 | NA | TRBV2 | CASNPENLAGNEQFF | TGTGCCAGTAATCCCGAAAATTTGGCGGGAAATGAGCAGTTCTTC
many | TRBJ2-1 | NA | TRBV9 | CASSPNQRADEQFF | TGTGCCAGCAGCCCAAATCAGAGGGCCGATGAGCAGTTCTTC
few | TRBJ2-7 | TRBD1 | TRBV5-1 | CASSMLGQGGYEQYF | TGCGCCAGCAGCATGCTTGGACAGGGAGGCTACGAGCAGTACTTC
many | TRBJ2-5 | NA | TRBV20-1 | CSARDDVDEETQYF | TGCAGTGCTAGAGATGACGTCGATGAAGAGACCCAGTACTTC
NA | TRBJ2-7 | NA | TRBV5-1 | CASSLAPPRDYEQYF | TGCGCCAGCAGCTTGGCCCCGCCGCGTGACTACGAGCAGTACTTC
many | TRBJ2-5 | NA | TRBV5-1 | CASSLGFREIQETQYF | TGCGCCAGCAGCTTGGGGTTTCGGGAGATCCAAGAGACCCAGTACTTC
many | TRBJ2-1 | NA | TRBV5-1 | CASSSGTGVSGRAGNEQFF | TGCGCCAGCAGCTCCGGGACAGGGGTTAGCGGGAGGGCCGGGAATGAGCAGTTCTTC
many | TRBJ2-1 | NA | TRBV5-1 | CASSSQGNEQFF | TGCGCCAGCAGCAGCCAGGGAAATGAGCAGTTCTTC
many | TRBJ1-5 | NA | TRBV20-1 | CSARGAAGHKNQPQHF | TGCAGTGCTAGGGGGGCGGCGGGACATAAAAATCAGCCCCAGCATTTT
many | TRBJ2-1 | NA | TRBV9 | CASSVGGERPVDEQFF | TGTGCCAGCAGCGTAGGGGGAGAAAGGCCGGTGGATGAGCAGTTCTTC
many | TRBJ2-1 | NA | TRBV5-1 | CASSLWGDEQFF | TGCGCCAGCAGCTTGTGGGGTGATGAGCAGTTCTTC
many | TRBJ2-1 | NA | TRBV6-2/TRBV6-3 | CASSYSITAEQFF | TGTGCCAGCAGTTACTCTATAACGGCCGAGCAGTTCTTC
many | TRBJ2-1 | NA | TRBV11-3 | CASSPGTARNEQFF | TGTGCCAGCAGCCCGGGTACCGCAAGAAATGAGCAGTTCTTC
many | TRBJ1-4 | TRBD1 | TRBV30 | CAWRGQTATNEKLFF | TGTGCCTGGAGGGGACAGACTGCAACTAATGAAAAACTGTTTTTT
many | TRBJ2-7 | TRBD1 | TRBV18 | CASSTLTGEAYEQYF | TGTGCCAGCTCGACCCTGACAGGGGAGGCCTACGAGCAGTACTTC
many | TRBJ2-1 | TRBD2 | TRBV12-3/TRBV12-4 | CASRASGSSYNEQFF | TGTGCCAGCAGGGCCAGCGGGAGCTCCTACAATGAGCAGTTCTTC
many | TRBJ1-1 | NA | TRBV20-1 | CSASPGADTEAFF | TGCAGTGCTAGTCCAGGGGCGGACACTGAAGCTTTCTTT
NA | TRBJ2-1 | NA | TRBV28 | CASTLPEQNEQFF | TGTGCTAGCACTCTCCCCGAACAAAATGAGCAGTTCTTC
many | TRBJ2-1 | TRBD1 | TRBV6-4 | CATRPGTGGDEQFF | TGTGCCACCCGGCCCGGGACAGGGGGCGATGAGCAGTTCTTC
many | TRBJ1-1 | NA | TRBV6-5 | CASRRGEPNTEAFF | TGTGCCAGCAGGAGGGGGGAGCCGAACACTGAAGCTTTCTTT
NA | TRBJ2-5 | TRBD2 | TRBV7-6 | CASSLGGTSGYQETQYF | TGTGCCAGCAGCTTGGGGGGGACTAGCGGTTACCAAGAGACCCAGTACTTC
many | TRBJ2-2 | TRBD1 | TRBV18 | CASSPAGQADTGELFF | TGTGCCAGCTCACCCGCGGGACAGGCCGACACCGGGGAGCTGTTTTTT
many | TRBJ1-5 | TRBD1 | TRBV29-1 | CSVAQGASDQPQHF | TGCAGCGTTGCACAGGGGGCGTCTGATCAGCCCCAGCATTTT
many | TRBJ1-1 | NA | TRBV4-1 | CASSQGAHKNTEAFF | TGCGCCAGCAGCCAAGGAGCACATAAGAACACTGAAGCTTTCTTT
many | TRBJ2-1 | TRBD2 | TRBV7-2 | CASSLNAGGYNEQFF | TGTGCCAGCAGCTTAAACGCGGGAGGGTACAATGAGCAGTTCTTC
NA | TRBJ2-5 | TRBD2 | TRBV10-3 | CAISDTSGRAPRETQYF | TGTGCCATCAGCGACACTAGTGGGAGGGCCCCGCGAGAGACCCAGTACTTC
many | TRBJ2-1 | TRBD2 | TRBV3-1 | CASSPGIAGGNEQFF | TGTGCCAGCAGCCCCGGGATAGCGGGAGGTAATGAGCAGTTCTTC
few | TRBJ2-7 | TRBD1 | TRBV19 | CASSPGTGGPYEQYF | TGTGCCAGTAGTCCTGGGACAGGGGGACCCTACGAGCAGTACTTC
NA | TRBJ1-2 | NA | TRBV20-1 | CSARDIQPGLDYGYTF | TGCAGTGCTAGAGACATTCAGCCGGGACTAGACTATGGCTACACCTTC
many | TRBJ1-5 | TRBD1 | TRBV2 | CASSEEGTGNQPQHF | TGTGCCAGCAGTGAAGAGGGGACAGGGAATCAGCCCCAGCATTTT
many | TRBJ2-3 | NA | TRBV4-2 | CASSQADRSDTQYF | TGTGCCAGCAGCCAAGCGGACCGGTCAGATACGCAGTATTTT
NA | TRBJ2-7 | NA | TRBV7-4 | CASSSPPLAEQYF | TGTGCCAGCAGCTCTCCTCCGTTGGCCGAGCAGTACTTC
many | TRBJ1-1 | TRBD1 | TRBV6-5 | CASSGTGRLDTEAFF | TGTGCCAGCAGTGGGACAGGGAGGTTGGACACTGAAGCTTTCTTT